This section outlines one T cell receptor (beta chain) sequence together with its context. Antigen unknown. This sample is drawn from a study of shared clonotypes between healthy human individuals. Overall study results and limits: There were few donors, and this limited the genetic and exposure-history diversity represented.

This table comes from immunoSEQ multiplex PCR, and its TCRdb copy is limited to in-frame clones, with some not included. The sample holds fewer than 2.5 million clones, 93% seen once. This CDR3 contains 14 residues. CDR1 is SEHNR, CDR2 FQNEAQ, per germline (reference sequence). The V gene end was trimmed by 10 bases and the J gene end by 5 bases; junction bases not matched to a gene: 10. This chain joins TRBV7-9 and TRBJ2-2; TRBD1 matches 7 bases. The sequenced material came from naive CD4+ T cells from PBMCs. This sample's subset: CD45RA+ positively selected. The source of this sequence is a man aged 18-30 years in good health. Some clones in this sample may be carry-over from other donors' samples. The CDR3 spells CANGLGQQTGELFF. The CDR3 region has the DNA TGTGCCAACGGGCTGGGACAGCAAACCGGGGAGCTGTTTTTT.